This T cell receptor beta chain was found in a study of Ad26.COV2.S vaccination and SARS-CoV-2 variants. Stated treatment: 19 received Ad26.COV2.S at low or high dose, single or two shots; 5 received placebo; per-sample allocation not given. The samples were gathered on day 63 after the first injection of vaccine or placebo. The donor's status was that of an adult aged 18-55 years in Boston. The CDR3 is 13 residues long. Germline CDR1 reads MNHEY; CDR2 reads SVGAGI. The V end lost 2 bases, the J end lost 4 bases, and 8 bases lay between the germline ends. Comment on this clone: The antigen remains unidentified.

The method was immunoSEQ multiplex PCR; TCRdb's version includes in-frame clones alone and lacks a portion of them. The sample records approximately 420,000 clones, roughly 90% being singletons. Study results and caveats: Recipients of vaccine and of placebo showed similar breadth of their non-spike TCR repertoires.

This chain uses TRBV6-5 with TRBJ1-2; D is unresolved. Sequenced material: peripheral blood, taken in a trial of Ad26.COV2.S vaccine versus placebo. The sequence derives from a person between 18 and 65 years old who received the Ad26.COV2.S COVID-19 vaccine or a placebo. This CDR3 reads CASSYGVSYGYTF. The CDR3 bases are TGTGCCAGCAGTTACGGGGTGAGCTATGGCTACACCTTC.